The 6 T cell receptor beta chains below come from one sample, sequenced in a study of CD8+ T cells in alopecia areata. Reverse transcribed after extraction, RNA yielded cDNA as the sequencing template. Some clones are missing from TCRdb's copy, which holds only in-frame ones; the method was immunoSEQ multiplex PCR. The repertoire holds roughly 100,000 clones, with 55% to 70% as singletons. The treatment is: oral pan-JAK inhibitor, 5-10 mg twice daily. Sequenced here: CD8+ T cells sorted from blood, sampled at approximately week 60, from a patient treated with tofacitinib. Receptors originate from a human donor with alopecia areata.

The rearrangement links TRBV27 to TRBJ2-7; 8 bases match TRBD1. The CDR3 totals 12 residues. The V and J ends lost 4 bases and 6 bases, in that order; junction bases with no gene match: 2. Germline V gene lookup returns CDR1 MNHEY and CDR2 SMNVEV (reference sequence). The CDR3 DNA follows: TGTGCCAGCAGTTCAGACAGGGGCGAGCAGTACTTC. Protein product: CASSSDRGEQYF.

CDR3 sequence: CASSSGPQGGVSYGYTF. CDR3 DNA: TGTGCCAGCAGTTCCGGGCCCCAGGGGGGCGTTTCCTATGGCTACACCTTC. The genes are TRBV5-6 and TRBJ1-2, with 7 nucleotides matching TRBD1. The CDR3 totals 17 residues. Looked up from germline, CDR1 is SGHDT and CDR2 is YYEEEE. The trim removed 5 bases at V and 4 bases at J, leaving 17 bases unmatched.

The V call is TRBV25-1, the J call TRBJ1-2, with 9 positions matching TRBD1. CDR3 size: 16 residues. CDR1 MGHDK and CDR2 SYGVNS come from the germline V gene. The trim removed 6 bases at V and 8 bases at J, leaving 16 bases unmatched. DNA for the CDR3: TGTGCCAGCAGCCGTTCGGACAGGGGAGCAAGAGGGGGCTACACCTTC. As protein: CASSRSDRGARGGYTF.

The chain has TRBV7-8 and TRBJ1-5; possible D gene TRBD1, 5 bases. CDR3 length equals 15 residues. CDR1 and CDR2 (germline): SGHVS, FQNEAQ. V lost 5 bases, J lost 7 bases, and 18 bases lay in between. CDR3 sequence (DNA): TGTGCCAGCAGCAATCGGGACCCCGGCGGGCAGCCCCAGCATTTT. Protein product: CASSNRDPGGQPQHF.

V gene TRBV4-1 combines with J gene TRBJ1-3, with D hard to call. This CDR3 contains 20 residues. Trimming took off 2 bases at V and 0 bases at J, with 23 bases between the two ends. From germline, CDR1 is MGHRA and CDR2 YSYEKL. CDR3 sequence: CASSQFPGLALGNSGNTIYF. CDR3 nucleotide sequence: TGCGCCAGCAGCCAATTTCCTGGACTCGCCCTAGGGAACTCTGGAAACACCATATATTTT.

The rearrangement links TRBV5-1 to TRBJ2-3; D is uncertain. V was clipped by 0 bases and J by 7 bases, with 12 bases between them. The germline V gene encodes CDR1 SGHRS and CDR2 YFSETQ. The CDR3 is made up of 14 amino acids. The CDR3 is CASSLVVRMNTQYF. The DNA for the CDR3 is TGCGCCAGCAGCTTGGTCGTGCGGATGAATACGCAGTATTTT.